This T cell receptor (beta chain) was found in a study of blood T cell repertoires in COVID-19 (dated by TCRdb to 2020 to 2021). At the level of the whole study: The collaborator samples originated in the United States, Italy and Spain and spanned the acute and convalescent phases of COVID-19. Subjects who had been exposed to COVID-19, were actively infected with it, or had recovered from it provided the deeply sampled blood TCRbeta repertoires that made up the dataset. Samples were obtained from the ongoing ImmuneRACE study (first 160 participants) and from 1,254 subjects provided by 6 global collaborators. Where available, HLA class I and class II types were obtained from metadata supplied by the sample provider rather than from assay-based typing. The material from the prospective study consisted of cDNA or gDNA derived from T cells, B-cell-depleted T cells, or PBMCs. The repertoires were released in a freely available public database meant as a resource for research on the immune response to SARS-CoV-2. A de-identified subject ID, COVID-19 status, age in years and sex were almost always included in the sample metadata.

General findings and caveats noted by the study authors: The quantity of clinical and demographic metadata differed by source and by participant and was supplied without curation.

The immunoSEQ Assay, a bias-controlled multiplex PCR, was used to amplify TCRbeta CDR3 regions from genomic DNA. The original pipeline was this. The number of nucleated cells in each sample was estimated from the amplification of reference gene primers within the assay. Sequence reads were collapsed and filtered to measure the absolute abundance of every unique TCRbeta CDR3 rearrangement. For each sample, productive Simpson clonality was calculated as the square root of Simpson's diversity index across productive rearrangements. TCRdb retrieved this table from immuneACCESS and kept in-frame rearrangements only. Not all clones are present; in checked studies, unresolved V genes account for under half, and no reason is known for the remainder. Clonal size and the V and J genes are those of that table, whereas D and trimming came from the DNA. This sample has under 300,000 clones in its table, and 85% of those were observed once. 5.5% to 7.5% of the sample belongs to the ten largest clones.

In regard to this clone: Its antigen is not yet known. Qualities for individual bases were not recorded, and no much larger clone is one base off.

The collaborating institutions used their own protocols to collect whole blood in K2EDTA tubes. For TCRbeta analysis, collaborators shipped samples as frozen whole blood, isolated PBMCs, or DNA extracted from either of those sample types. Ends trimmed: V by 5 bases, J by 2 bases; bases unmatched to a gene: 7. Inclusive of the bounding cysteine and phenylalanine, the CDR3 is 16 residues long. Only CDR3 DNA is held: 48 bases, read in frame from base 1. CDR1 is given as SEHNR and CDR2 as FQNEAQ, both from the germline V gene (reference sequence). The chain links TRBV7-9 with TRBJ2-5; 11 nucleotides in the junction match TRBD2. Sequencing was done on a sample of peripheral blood. This TCR was recovered from a woman aged 60-75 years with active or convalescent COVID-19. The sequenced DNA is TGTGCCAGCAGCCCGACTAGCGGGGCGATTCAAGAGACCCAGTACTTC. It translates to CASSPTSGAIQETQYF.